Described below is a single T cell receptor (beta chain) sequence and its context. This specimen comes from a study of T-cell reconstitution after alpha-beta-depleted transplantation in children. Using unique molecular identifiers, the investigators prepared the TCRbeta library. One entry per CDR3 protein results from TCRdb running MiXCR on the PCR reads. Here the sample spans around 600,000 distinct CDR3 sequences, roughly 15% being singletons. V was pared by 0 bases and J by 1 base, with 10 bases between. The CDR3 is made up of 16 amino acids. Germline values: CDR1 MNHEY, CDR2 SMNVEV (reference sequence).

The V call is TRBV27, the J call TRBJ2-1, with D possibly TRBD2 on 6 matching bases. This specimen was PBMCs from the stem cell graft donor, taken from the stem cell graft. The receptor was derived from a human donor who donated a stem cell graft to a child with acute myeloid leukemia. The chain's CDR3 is CASSLSEGYSYNEQFF. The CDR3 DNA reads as TGTGCCAGCAGTTTATCGGAGGGGTATTCCTACAATGAGCAGTTCTTC.